This T cell receptor (beta chain) emerged from a study of T cell clonality in common variable immunodeficiency. This clone appeared many times. Its target is not known. The read gets to within 3 residues of the CDR3 end, and the germline J gene fills in the rest. Here immunoSEQ multiplex PCR was the method, and the copy in TCRdb shows in-frame clones only, minus some. This sample has tens of thousands of clones, each found more than once. Study conclusions and caveats: CVID subjects showed higher TCRbeta clonality than healthy controls.

The CDR3 length is 14 residues. Looked up from germline, CDR1 is MDHEN and CDR2 is SYDVKM. V was pared by 10 bases and J by 6 bases, with 13 bases of the junction left unmatched. Input material: peripheral blood mononuclear cells. The TCR sequence derives from a person between 18 and 75 years old in good health. This chain links TRBV28 with TRBJ1-2; the match to TRBD1 covers 8 bases. The sequenced CDR3 bases are TGTGCCACCCAAAGCCAGGGGGCTGTAGATGGC. Translation gives CATQSQGAVDG. The entire CDR3 protein reads CATQSQGAVDGYTF.